Here is one T cell receptor (beta chain) with its context. This sample is drawn from a study of CD8+ T cells in alopecia areata. About the study: Patients in the study were on tofacitinib for 6 to 18 months, then off it for 6 months.

Individuals with alopecia areata gave both lesional scalp punch biopsies and peripheral blood for collection. The CDR3 is 14 residues long. V shed 1 base and J shed 6 bases, with 10 bases lying between them. Germline V CDR1 and CDR2: SGDLS, YYNGEE. Following extraction, RNA underwent reverse transcription to cDNA, which served as the sequencing template. Clones were read by immunoSEQ multiplex PCR, and TCRdb kept only the in-frame ones, dropping some. The table includes approximately 140,000 clones, about 87% detected once. This material consisted of CD8+ T cells sorted from blood, taken at week 0. The sequence came from a human donor with alopecia areata. The chain combines TRBV9 with TRBJ2-2; possibly TRBD1 or TRBD2 for D (6 bases each). Here the CDR3 reads CASSVMGGPGELFF. The CDR3 region has the DNA TGTGCCAGCAGCGTAATGGGGGGCCCCGGGGAGCTGTTTTTT.